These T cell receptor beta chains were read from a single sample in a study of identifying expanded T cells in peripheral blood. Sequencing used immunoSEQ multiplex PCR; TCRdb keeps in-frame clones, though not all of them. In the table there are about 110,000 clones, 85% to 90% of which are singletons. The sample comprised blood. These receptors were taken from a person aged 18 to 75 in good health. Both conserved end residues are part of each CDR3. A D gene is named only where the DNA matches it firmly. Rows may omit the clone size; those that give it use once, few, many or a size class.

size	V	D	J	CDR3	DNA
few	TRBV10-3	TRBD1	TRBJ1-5	CAISDTGGSNQPQHF	TGTGCCATCAGCGATACAGGGGGGTCGAATCAGCCCCAGCATTTT
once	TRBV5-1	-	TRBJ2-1	CASSLSLRTGHNEQFF	TGCGCCAGCAGCCTGTCATTGCGAACAGGGCACAATGAGCAGTTCTTC
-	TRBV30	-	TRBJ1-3	CAWSGLKLGDTIYF	TGTGCCTGGAGTGGACTAAAACTTGGAGACACCATATATTTT
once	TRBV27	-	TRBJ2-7	CASSVSPTYEQYF	TGTGCCAGCAGTGTCTCACCCACCTACGAGCAGTACTTC
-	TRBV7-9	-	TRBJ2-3	CASSLNWLADF	TGTGCCAGCAGCTTAAATTGGTTGGCGGACTTT
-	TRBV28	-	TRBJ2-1	CASHKSRSYNEQFF	TGTGCCAGCCACAAATCCCGATCCTACAATGAGCAGTTCTTC
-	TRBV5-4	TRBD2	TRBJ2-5	CASSLGGASGRETQYF	TGTGCCAGCAGCTTGGGAGGGGCTAGCGGGAGAGAGACCCAGTACTTC
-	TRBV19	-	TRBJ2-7	CASSLSTEASRCEQYF	TGTGCCAGTAGCCTATCGACAGAAGCTTCTCGGTGCGAGCAGTACTTC
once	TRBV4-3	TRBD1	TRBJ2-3	CASSQDEQGADTQYF	TGCGCCAGCAGCCAAGACGAACAGGGGGCAGATACGCAGTATTTT
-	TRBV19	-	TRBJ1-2	CASQEGAKSGYTF	TGTGCCTCCCAGGAAGGGGCTAAATCAGGCTACACCTTC
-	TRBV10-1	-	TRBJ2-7	CASSGGYEQYF	TGCGCCAGCAGCGGTGGGTACGAGCAGTACTTC
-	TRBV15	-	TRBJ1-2	CATSITDTGYTF	TGTGCCACCAGCATCACAGATACTGGCTACACCTTC
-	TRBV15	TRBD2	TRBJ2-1	CATSRRTSGHNEQFF	TGTGCCACCAGCAGACGGACTAGCGGACACAATGAGCAGTTCTTC
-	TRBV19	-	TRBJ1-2	CASSSPQGNYGYTF	TGTGCCAGTAGTAGCCCGCAGGGAAACTATGGCTACACCTTC
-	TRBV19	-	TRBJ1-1	CASSTQTEKAFF	TGTGCCAGTAGTACTCAGACGGAAAAAGCTTTCTTT
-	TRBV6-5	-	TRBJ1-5	CASSSGNQPQHF	TGTGCCAGCAGTTCCGGGAATCAGCCCCAGCATTTT
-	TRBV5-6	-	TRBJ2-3	CASSFETAGYTDTQYF	TGTGCCAGCAGCTTTGAGACTGCCGGATACACAGATACGCAGTATTTT
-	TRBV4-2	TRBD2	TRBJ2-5	CASSQVPGLQETQYF	TGTGCCAGCAGCCAAGTTCCGGGACTACAAGAGACCCAGTACTTC
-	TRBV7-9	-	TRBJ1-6	CASSAGEVGISPLHF	TGTGCCAGCAGCGCGGGGGAGGTGGGTATTTCACCCCTCCACTTT
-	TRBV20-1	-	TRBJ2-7	CSALAGYEQYF	TGCAGTGCTCTGGCGGGGTACGAGCAGTACTTC
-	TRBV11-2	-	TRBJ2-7	CASSLVGYEQYF	TGTGCCAGCAGCTTAGTTGGCTACGAGCAGTACTTC
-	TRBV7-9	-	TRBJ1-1	CASLQSGLYTEAFF	TGTGCCAGCCTCCAGTCTGGATTGTACACTGAAGCTTTCTTT
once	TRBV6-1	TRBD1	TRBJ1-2	CASSAPGQGHYGYTF	TGTGCCAGCAGTGCACCCGGACAGGGGCACTATGGCTACACCTTC
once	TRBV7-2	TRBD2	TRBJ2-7	CASSLSGGIWEQYF	TGTGCCAGCAGCTTAAGCGGGGGGATCTGGGAGCAGTACTTC
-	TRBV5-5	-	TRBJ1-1	CASSLAPHDSGAFF	TGTGCCAGCAGCCTAGCCCCCCACGACAGCGGGGCTTTCTTT
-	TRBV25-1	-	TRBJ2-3	CASSEDGRASTDTQYF	TGTGCCAGCAGTGAAGATGGGCGGGCTAGCACAGATACGCAGTATTTT
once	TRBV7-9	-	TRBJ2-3	CASSQGGGTDTQYF	TGTGCCAGCAGCCAGGGTGGGGGCACAGATACGCAGTATTTT
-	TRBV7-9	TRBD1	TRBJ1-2	CASSLDRAGARTF	TGTGCCAGCAGCTTGGACAGGGCGGGGGCTAGGACCTTC
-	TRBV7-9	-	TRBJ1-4	CAIMMGEKLFF	TGTGCCATCATGATGGGTGAAAAACTGTTTTTT
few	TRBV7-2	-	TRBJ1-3	CASSLGGVSGNTIYF	TGTGCCAGCAGCTTAGGTGGGGTCTCTGGAAACACCATATATTTT
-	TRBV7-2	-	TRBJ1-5	CASNLRGGDQPQHF	TGTGCCAGCAACCTTAGGGGGGGCGATCAGCCCCAGCATTTT
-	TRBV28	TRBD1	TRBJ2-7	CASSQWDRVLF	TGTGCCAGCAGTCAATGGGACAGGGTCCTCTTC
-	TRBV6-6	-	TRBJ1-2	CASSYRDDNYGYTF	TGTGCCAGCAGTTACCGGGACGATAACTATGGCTACACCTTC
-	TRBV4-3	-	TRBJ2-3	CASSRRLVRDTQYF	TGCGCCAGCAGCCGCCGACTAGTTAGGGATACGCAGTATTTT
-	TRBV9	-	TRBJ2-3	CASSSWGGAEDTQYF	TGTGCCAGCAGCTCCTGGGGGGGGGCGGAAGATACGCAGTATTTT
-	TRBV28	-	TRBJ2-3	CASSSWDTQYF	TGTGCCAGCAGTTCCTGGGATACGCAGTATTTT
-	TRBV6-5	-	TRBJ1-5	CASSLSGVNQPQHF	TGTGCCAGCAGTTTATCGGGGGTCAATCAGCCCCAGCATTTT
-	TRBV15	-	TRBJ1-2	CATSSGNYGYTF	TGTGCCACCAGCAGCGGAAACTATGGCTACACCTTC
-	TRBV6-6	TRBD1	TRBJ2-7	CASSRRQGTPYEQYF	TGTGCCAGCAGTAGAAGACAGGGTACCCCCTACGAGCAGTACTTC
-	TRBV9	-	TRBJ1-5	CASSAQGNNQPQHF	TGTGCCAGCAGCGCGCAGGGTAACAATCAGCCCCAGCATTTT
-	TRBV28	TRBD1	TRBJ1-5	CASRVGTGGSVRDLISNQPQHF	TGTGCCAGCAGGGTGGGGACAGGGGGGTCTGTTCGGGATTTAATTAGCAATCAGCCCCAGCATTTT
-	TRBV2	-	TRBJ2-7	CASSVESFTYEQYF	TGTGCCAGCAGTGTTGAGAGTTTCACCTACGAGCAGTACTTC
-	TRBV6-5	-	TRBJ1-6	CASSELDYNSPLHF	TGTGCCAGCAGTGAATTGGATTATAATTCACCCCTCCACTTT
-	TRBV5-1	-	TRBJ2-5	CASSLGPGRLQETQYF	TGCGCCAGCAGCTTGGGGCCGGGACGGCTACAAGAGACCCAGTACTTC
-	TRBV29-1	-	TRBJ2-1	CSGLVDEQFF	TGCAGCGGTCTAGTTGATGAGCAGTTCTTC
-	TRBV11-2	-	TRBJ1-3	CASSQGGPSSGNTIYF	TGTGCCAGCAGCCAGGGCGGACCCTCGTCTGGAAACACCATATATTTT
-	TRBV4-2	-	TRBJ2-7	CASSQDSRNPYF	TGTGCCAGCAGCCAAGATAGCAGGAATCCGTACTTC
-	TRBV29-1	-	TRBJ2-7	CSVGDSYEQYF	TGCAGCGTTGGCGACAGCTACGAGCAGTACTTC
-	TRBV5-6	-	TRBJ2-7	CASSYEGGDNEQYF	TGTGCCAGCAGCTACGAGGGGGGCGACAACGAGCAGTACTTC
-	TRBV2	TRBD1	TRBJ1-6	CASSRGGEMDSPLHF	TGTGCCAGCAGCAGGGGGGGCGAGATGGATTCACCCCTCCACTTT
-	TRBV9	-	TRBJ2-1	CASSQDSYNEQFF	TGTGCCAGCAGTCAGGACTCCTACAATGAGCAGTTCTTC
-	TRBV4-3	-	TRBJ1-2	CASSQAATVNYGYTF	TGCGCCAGCAGCCAAGCCGCGACAGTCAACTATGGCTACACCTTC
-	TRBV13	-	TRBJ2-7	CASRHRDTYEQYF	TGTGCCAGCAGACACAGGGATACCTACGAGCAGTACTTC
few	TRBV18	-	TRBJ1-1	CASSPQGGDTEAFF	TGTGCCAGCTCACCACAGGGTGGGGACACTGAAGCTTTCTTT